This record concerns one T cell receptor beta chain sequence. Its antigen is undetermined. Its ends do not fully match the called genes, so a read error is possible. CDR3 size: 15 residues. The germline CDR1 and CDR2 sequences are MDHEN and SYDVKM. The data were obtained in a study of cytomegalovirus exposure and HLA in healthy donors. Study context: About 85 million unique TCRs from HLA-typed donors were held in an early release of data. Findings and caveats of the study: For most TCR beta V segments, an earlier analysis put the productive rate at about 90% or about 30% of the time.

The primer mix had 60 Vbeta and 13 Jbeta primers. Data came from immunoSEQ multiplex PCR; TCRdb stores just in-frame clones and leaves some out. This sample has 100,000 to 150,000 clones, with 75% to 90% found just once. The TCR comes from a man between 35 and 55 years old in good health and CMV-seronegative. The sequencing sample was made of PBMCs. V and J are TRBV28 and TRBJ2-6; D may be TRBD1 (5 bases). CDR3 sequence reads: CASSPTTAGANGLTF. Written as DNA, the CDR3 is TGTGCCAGCAGTCCCACGACAGCTGGGGCCAACGGCCTGACTTTC.